This is a list of T cell receptor beta chains from one sample in a study of blood T cell repertoires in COVID-19. The repertoire was sequenced with immunoSEQ multiplex PCR; TCRdb's copy has only in-frame clones and lacks some. The sample carries 240,000 or so clones, roughly 80% recorded once. The sample consisted of peripheral blood. The receptors shown here come from a woman between 18 and 30 years old with acute or convalescent COVID-19. CDR3s leave out the opening cysteine and the closing phenylalanine or tryptophan. Fields, in order: CDR3 protein, CDR3 length, J gene, V gene, D gene. A D gene is named only where the DNA matches it firmly.

CDR3aa: ASSPLSSGSSGELF
len: 14
j_gene: TRBJ2-2
v_gene: TRBV18
d_gene: TRBD2

CDR3aa: ASSLAQWDSLSYEQY
len: 15
j_gene: TRBJ2-7
v_gene: TRBV7-9
d_gene: TRBD1

CDR3aa: ASSLADPGGNIQY
len: 13
j_gene: TRBJ2-4
v_gene: TRBV5-1
d_gene: TRBD2

CDR3aa: SASLGTGQPQH
len: 11
j_gene: TRBJ1-5
v_gene: TRBV20-1
d_gene: NA

CDR3aa: ASSLWAGVEAF
len: 11
j_gene: TRBJ1-1
v_gene: TRBV27
d_gene: NA

CDR3aa: ASGSTGGHNEQF
len: 12
j_gene: TRBJ2-1
v_gene: TRBV12-5
d_gene: TRBD1

CDR3aa: ASSLEGTGMDHMY
len: 13
j_gene: TRBJ1-3
v_gene: TRBV7-9
d_gene: TRBD1

CDR3aa: ASSQATSGRAPTYEQY
len: 16
j_gene: TRBJ2-7
v_gene: TRBV4-3
d_gene: TRBD2

CDR3aa: ASSEGRESYEQY
len: 12
j_gene: TRBJ2-7
v_gene: TRBV2
d_gene: TRBD2

CDR3aa: ASSIQRGNQPQH
len: 12
j_gene: TRBJ1-5
v_gene: TRBV19
d_gene: NA

CDR3aa: ATTRGKSYEQY
len: 11
j_gene: TRBJ2-7
v_gene: TRBV6-5
d_gene: TRBD1

CDR3aa: ASSVPNSGSSKNIQY
len: 15
j_gene: TRBJ2-4
v_gene: TRBV6-2/TRBV6-3
d_gene: TRBD2

CDR3aa: ASSWDRGSNQPQH
len: 13
j_gene: TRBJ1-5
v_gene: TRBV6-2/TRBV6-3
d_gene: TRBD1

CDR3aa: SASRAGSLYGYT
len: 12
j_gene: TRBJ1-2
v_gene: TRBV20-1
d_gene: NA

CDR3aa: ASREGNQPQH
len: 10
j_gene: TRBJ1-5
v_gene: TRBV28
d_gene: NA

CDR3aa: ASSQDIGAGVSGNTIY
len: 16
j_gene: TRBJ1-3
v_gene: TRBV4-3
d_gene: NA

CDR3aa: ASSVAGLGSHEQY
len: 13
j_gene: TRBJ2-7
v_gene: TRBV9
d_gene: NA

CDR3aa: ASSLGLVEGQF
len: 11
j_gene: TRBJ2-1
v_gene: TRBV7-2
d_gene: NA

CDR3aa: ASSRLSGLAGEHNEQF
len: 16
j_gene: TRBJ2-1
v_gene: TRBV7-6
d_gene: NA

CDR3aa: SASRVGGRGGYT
len: 12
j_gene: TRBJ1-2
v_gene: TRBV20-1
d_gene: NA